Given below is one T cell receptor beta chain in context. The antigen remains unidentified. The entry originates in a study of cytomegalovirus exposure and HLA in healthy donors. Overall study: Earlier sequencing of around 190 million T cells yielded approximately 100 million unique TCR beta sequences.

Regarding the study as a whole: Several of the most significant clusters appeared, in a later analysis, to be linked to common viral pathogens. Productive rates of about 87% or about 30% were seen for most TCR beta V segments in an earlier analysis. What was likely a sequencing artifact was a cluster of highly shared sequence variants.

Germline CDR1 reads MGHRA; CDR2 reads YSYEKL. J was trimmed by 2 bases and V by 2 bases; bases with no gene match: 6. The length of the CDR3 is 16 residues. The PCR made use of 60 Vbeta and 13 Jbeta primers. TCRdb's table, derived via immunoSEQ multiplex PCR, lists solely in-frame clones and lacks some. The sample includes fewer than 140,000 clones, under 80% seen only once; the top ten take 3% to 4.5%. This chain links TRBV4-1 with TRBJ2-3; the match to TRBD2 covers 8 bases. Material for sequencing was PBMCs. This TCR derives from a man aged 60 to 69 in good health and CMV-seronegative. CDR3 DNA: TGCGCCAGCAGCCAACGAAGCGGGGGCCTCACAGATACGCAGTATTTT. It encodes CASSQRSGGLTDTQYF.